The source of this T cell receptor beta chain is a study of T-cell memory formation after mild COVID-19. TCRdb re-called the 5' RACE reads with MiXCR, one entry per CDR3 protein. The sample carries roughly 100,000 distinct CDR3 sequences, approximately 16% recorded once. In germline, CDR1 is MNHEY, CDR2 SMNVEV (reference sequence). V dropped 5 bases and J dropped 2 bases, with 15 bases sitting between them. The CDR3 loop spans 15 amino acids. This clonotype was observed a handful of times. The receptor was derived from a man aged 18 to 35 who had mild COVID-19 (a few samples of this study predate the infection). Cell type and time point are not known. Sequenced input: PBMCs or a T cell subset sorted from them (not recorded which). The chain couples TRBV27 to TRBJ2-5; D is possibly TRBD1 or TRBD2 (5 bases each). The CDR3 region is CASSISPGRQETQYF. DNA for the CDR3: TGTGCCAGCAGTATTTCCCCGGGACGGCAAGAGACCCAGTACTTC.